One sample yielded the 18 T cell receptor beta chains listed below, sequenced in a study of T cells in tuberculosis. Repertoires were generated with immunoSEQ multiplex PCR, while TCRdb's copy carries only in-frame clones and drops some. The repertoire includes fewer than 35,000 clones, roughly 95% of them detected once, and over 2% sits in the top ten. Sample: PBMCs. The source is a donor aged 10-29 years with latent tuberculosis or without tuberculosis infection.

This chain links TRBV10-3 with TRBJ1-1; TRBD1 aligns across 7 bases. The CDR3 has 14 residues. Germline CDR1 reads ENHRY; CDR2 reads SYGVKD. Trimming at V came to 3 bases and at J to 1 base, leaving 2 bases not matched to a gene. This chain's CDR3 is CAISDPGGNTEAFF. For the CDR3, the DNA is TGTGCCATCAGTGACCCAGGGGGGAACACTGAAGCTTTCTTT.

The CDR3 DNA sequence: TGTGCCAGCAGTCCGGACAGGGTGGAGACCCAGTACTTC. It specifies CASSPDRVETQYF. The V call is TRBV2, the J call TRBJ2-5; 8 bases map to TRBD1. The CDR3 totals 13 residues. The trim removed 5 bases at V and 5 bases at J, leaving 4 bases unmatched. Per the germline V gene, CDR1 is SNHLY and CDR2 is FYNNEI. The full variable domain, rest sourced from reference TRBV2 and TRBJ2-5, is EPEVTQTPSHQVTQMGQEVILRCVPISNHLYFYWYRQILGQKVEFLVSFYNNEISEKSEIFDDQFSVERPDGSNFTLKIRSTKLEDSAMYFCASSPDRVETQYFGPGTRLLVL.

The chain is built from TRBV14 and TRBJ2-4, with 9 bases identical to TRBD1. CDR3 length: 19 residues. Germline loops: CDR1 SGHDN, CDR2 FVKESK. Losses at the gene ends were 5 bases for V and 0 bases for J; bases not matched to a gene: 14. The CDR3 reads CASSSQQGATGLAKNIQYF. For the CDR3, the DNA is TGTGCCAGCAGCTCCCAACAGGGGGCAACGGGTCTAGCCAAAAACATTCAGTACTTC.

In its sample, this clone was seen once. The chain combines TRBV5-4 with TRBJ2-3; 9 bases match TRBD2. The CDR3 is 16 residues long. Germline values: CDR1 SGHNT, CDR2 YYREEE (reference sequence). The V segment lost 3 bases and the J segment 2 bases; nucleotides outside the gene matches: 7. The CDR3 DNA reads TGTGCCAGCAGCTCATTAGCGGGGGCTTACACAGATACGCAGTATTTT. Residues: CASSSLAGAYTDTQYF. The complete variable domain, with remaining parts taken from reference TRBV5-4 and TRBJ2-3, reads ETGVTQSPTHLIKTRGQQVTLRCSSQSGHNTVSWYQQALGQGPQFIFQYYREEENGRGNFPPRFSGLQFPNYSSELNVNALELDDSALYLCASSSLAGAYTDTQYFGPGTRLTVL.

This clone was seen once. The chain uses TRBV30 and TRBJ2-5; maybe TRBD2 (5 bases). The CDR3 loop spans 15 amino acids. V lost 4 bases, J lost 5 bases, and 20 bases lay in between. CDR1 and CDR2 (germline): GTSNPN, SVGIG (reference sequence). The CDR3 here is CAWNGVGGRRETQYF. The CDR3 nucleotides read TGTGCCTGGAATGGGGTTGGCGGTCGGAGGGAGACCCAGTACTTC.

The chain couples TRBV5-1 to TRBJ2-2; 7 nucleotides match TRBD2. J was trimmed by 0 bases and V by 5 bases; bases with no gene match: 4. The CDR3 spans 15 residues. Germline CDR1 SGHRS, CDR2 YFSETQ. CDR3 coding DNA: TGCGCCAGCAGAGCGGGACCCGCGAACACCGGGGAGCTGTTTTTT. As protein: CASRAGPANTGELFF.

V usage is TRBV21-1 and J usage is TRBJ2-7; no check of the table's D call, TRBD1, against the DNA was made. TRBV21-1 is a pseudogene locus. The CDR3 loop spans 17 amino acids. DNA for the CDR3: TGTGCCAGCAGCGCCGGCCTGAGGGCAGGGGGCGACTACGAGCAGTACTTC. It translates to CASSAGLRAGGDYEQYF.

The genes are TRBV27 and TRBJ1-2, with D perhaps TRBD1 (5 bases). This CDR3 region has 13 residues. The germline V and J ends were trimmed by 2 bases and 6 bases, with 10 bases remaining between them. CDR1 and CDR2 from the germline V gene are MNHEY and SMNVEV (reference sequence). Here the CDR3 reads CASSLRSGDGYTF. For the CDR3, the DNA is TGTGCCAGCAGTTTAAGGTCGGGGGATGGCTACACCTTC.

CDR3 sequence: CASRTIDIPRAFF. In nucleotides, the CDR3 is TGTGCCAGCAGGACGATAGACATCCCTCGGGCTTTCTTT. The J gene is TRBJ1-1, the V gene TRBV27, with D unclear. The V end was cut by 6 bases, the J end by 11 bases, with 19 bases between. CDR3 length: 13 amino acids. CDR1 is MNHEY and CDR2 is SMNVEV in the germline V gene (reference sequence).

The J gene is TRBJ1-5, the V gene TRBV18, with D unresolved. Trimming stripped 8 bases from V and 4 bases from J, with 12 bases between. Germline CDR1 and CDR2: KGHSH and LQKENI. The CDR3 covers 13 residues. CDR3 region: CASTPAVNQPQHF. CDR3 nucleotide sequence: TGTGCCAGCACTCCAGCGGTGAATCAGCCCCAGCATTTT.

This CDR3 reads CASKTSGSFNEQFF. DNA for the CDR3: TGTGCCAGCAAAACTAGCGGGAGTTTCAATGAGCAGTTCTTC. The chain uses TRBV6-1 and TRBJ2-1, with TRBD2 matching over 11 bases. Per germline, CDR1 MNHNS and CDR2 SASEGT. The CDR3 covers 14 residues. J lost 6 bases, V lost 7 bases, and 5 bases had no gene match.

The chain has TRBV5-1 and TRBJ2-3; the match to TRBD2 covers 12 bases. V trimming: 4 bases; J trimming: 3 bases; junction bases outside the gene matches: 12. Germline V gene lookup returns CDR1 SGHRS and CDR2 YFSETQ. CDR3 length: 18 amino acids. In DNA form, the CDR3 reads TGCGCCAGCAGCGGGCCTAGCGGGAGGGCCGGTGTAACAGATACGCAGTATTTT. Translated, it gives CASSGPSGRAGVTDTQYF.

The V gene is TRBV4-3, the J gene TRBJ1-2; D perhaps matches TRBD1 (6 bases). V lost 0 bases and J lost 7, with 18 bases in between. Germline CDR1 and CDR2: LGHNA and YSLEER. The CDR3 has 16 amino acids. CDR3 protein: CASSQDTSRQEIGYTF. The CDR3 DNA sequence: TGCGCCAGCAGCCAAGATACGTCGAGACAGGAGATTGGCTACACCTTC.

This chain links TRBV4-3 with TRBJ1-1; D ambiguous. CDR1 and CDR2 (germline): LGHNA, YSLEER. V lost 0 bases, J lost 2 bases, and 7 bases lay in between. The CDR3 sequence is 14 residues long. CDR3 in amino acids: CASSQDNSNTEAFF. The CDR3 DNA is TGCGCCAGCAGCCAAGACAACAGCAACACTGAAGCTTTCTTT.

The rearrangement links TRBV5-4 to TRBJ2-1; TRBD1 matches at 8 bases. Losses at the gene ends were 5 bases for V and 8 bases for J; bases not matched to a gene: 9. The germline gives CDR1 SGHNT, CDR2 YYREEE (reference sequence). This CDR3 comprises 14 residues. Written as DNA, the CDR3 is TGTGCCAGCAGAAAGGACAGGGCTGAGGATGAGCAGTTCTTC. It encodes CASRKDRAEDEQFF.

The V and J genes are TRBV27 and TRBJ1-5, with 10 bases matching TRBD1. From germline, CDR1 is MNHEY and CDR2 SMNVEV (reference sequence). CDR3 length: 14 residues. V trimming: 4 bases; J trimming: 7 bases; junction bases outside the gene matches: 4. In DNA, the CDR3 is TGTGCCAGCAGTTGGGGGACAGGGGTCCAGCCCCAGCATTTT. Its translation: CASSWGTGVQPQHF.

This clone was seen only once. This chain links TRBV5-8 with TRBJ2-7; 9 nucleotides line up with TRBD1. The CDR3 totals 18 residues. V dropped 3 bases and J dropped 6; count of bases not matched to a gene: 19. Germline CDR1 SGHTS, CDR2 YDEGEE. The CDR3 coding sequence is TGTGCCAGCAGCTCACCCTGGGGGACAGGGAAGGAGAGGGTCGAGCAGTACTTC. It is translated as CASSSPWGTGKERVEQYF.

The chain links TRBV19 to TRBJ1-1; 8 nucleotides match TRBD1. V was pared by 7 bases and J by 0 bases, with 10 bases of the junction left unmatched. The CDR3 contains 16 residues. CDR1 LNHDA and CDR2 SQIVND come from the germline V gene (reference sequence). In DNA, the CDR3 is TGTGCCAGTAACCCCCGGACAGGGAGCATGAACACTGAAGCTTTCTTT. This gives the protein CASNPRTGSMNTEAFF.